These 14 T cell receptor beta chains share one sample of origin, sequenced in a study of T cell responses to AZD1222 COVID-19 vaccine. This table comes from immunoSEQ multiplex PCR, and its TCRdb copy is limited to in-frame clones, with some not included. The table shows roughly 110,000 clones, with around 90% occurring only once. The material was peripheral blood, obtained on day 0 of AZD1222 vaccination. These receptor sequences come from an adult in good health.

The CDR3 DNA reads TGCAGCGTTGAGCAGGGGGTAGGTCAGCCCCAGCATTTT. This translates into CSVEQGVGQPQHF. The J gene is TRBJ1-5, the V gene TRBV29-1; the match to TRBD1 covers 7 bases. CDR1 and CDR2 (germline): SQVTM, ANQGSEA. The length of the CDR3 is 13 residues. The ends lost 3 bases at V and 6 bases at J; junction bases unmatched: 5.

V gene TRBV5-8 combines with J gene TRBJ1-1; no clear D gene. The CDR3 totals 16 residues. The V gene lost 4 bases and the J gene lost 0 bases, with 16 bases spanning the gap. In germline, CDR1 is SGHTS, CDR2 YDEGEE. In nucleotides, the CDR3 is TGTGCCAGCAGCCCAAGTCGAAAGTCAGTGAACACTGAAGCTTTCTTT. It codes for CASSPSRKSVNTEAFF.

About this clone: Within the sample, other DNA sequences also encode this same CDR3. The chain is built from TRBV4-2 and TRBJ1-4; D gene ambiguous. V was cut by 0 bases and J by 3 bases, with 14 bases left in between. The CDR3 loop spans 17 amino acids. Germline V gene data show CDR1 as LGHNA and CDR2 as YNFKEQ. CDR3 region: CASSQERGSGANEKLFF. The CDR3 DNA reads as TGTGCCAGCAGCCAAGAGAGAGGTAGTGGAGCTAATGAAAAACTGTTTTTT.

The rearrangement uses TRBV23-1 and TRBJ2-2; D unresolved. TRBV23-1 is designated an ORF whose function remains uncertain. Trimming took off 4 bases at V and 9 bases at J, with 15 bases between the two ends. The CDR3 is 14 residues long. The CDR3 spells CASSRRKVRRELFF. The CDR3 bases are TGCGCCAGCAGTCGCAGGAAGGTCAGACGGGAGCTGTTTTTT.

The rearrangement joins TRBV19 to TRBJ1-6; unclear D gene. The length of the CDR3 is 15 residues. The germline V and J ends were trimmed by 7 bases and 8 bases, with 18 bases remaining between them. Germline assignment: CDR1 LNHDA and CDR2 SQIVND (reference sequence). Here the CDR3 reads CASKLSVAGYSPLHF. The DNA of the CDR3 is TGTGCCAGTAAACTAAGTGTGGCCGGGTATTCACCCCTCCACTTT.

V gene TRBV12-3 or TRBV12-4 combines with J gene TRBJ2-1; unclear D gene. The CDR3 sequence is 11 residues long. The V gene lost 1 base and the J gene lost 9 bases, with 4 bases spanning the gap. CDR3 sequence reads: CASSLVSEQFF. CDR3 DNA: TGTGCCAGCAGTTTAGTTAGTGAGCAGTTCTTC.

This chain joins TRBV6-5 and TRBJ1-5; D is unresolved. The CDR3 totals 15 residues. Trimming took 4 bases from V and 6 from J, leaving 16 bases between them. Germline CDR1 and CDR2: MNHEY and SVGAGI. CDR3 sequence reads: CASSLGPNGVQPQHF. CDR3 bases: TGTGCCAGCAGTTTGGGTCCCAATGGCGTTCAGCCCCAGCATTTT.

This chain links TRBV6-2 or TRBV6-3 with TRBJ1-1; 9 bases agree with TRBD1. The CDR3 has 19 residues. After removal of 0 bases from V and 1 base from J, the junction contained 12 bases not matched to a gene. Germline V gene data show CDR1 as MNHEY and CDR2 as SVGEGT. CDR3 DNA sequence: TGTGCCAGCAGTTACTCGGGGACAGGGAGAATTGGGCCGAACACTGAAGCTTTCTTT. It specifies CASSYSGTGRIGPNTEAFF.

The table lists this clone with a count of one. The V gene is TRBV18, the J gene TRBJ1-1; the D gene is possibly TRBD1 (6 bases). This CDR3 spans 18 amino acids. The V gene's germline CDR1 is KGHSH and CDR2 LQKENI. V was cut by 3 bases and J by 0 bases, with 20 bases left in between. CDR3: CASSPHQGHGILNTEAFF. CDR3 nucleotides: TGTGCCAGCTCACCGCATCAGGGGCACGGGATTCTGAACACTGAAGCTTTCTTT. The full variable domain, completed using reference TRBV18 and TRBJ1-1, is NAGVMQNPRHLVRRRGQEARLRCSPMKGHSHVYWYRQLPEEGLKFMVYLQKENIIDESGMPKERFSAEFPKEGPSILRIQQVVRGDSAAYFCASSPHQGHGILNTEAFFGQGTRLTVV.

The V and J genes are TRBV14 and TRBJ1-2; D may be TRBD1 (6 bases). V lost 1 base, J lost 5 bases, and 23 bases lay in between. Germline CDR1 SGHDN, CDR2 FVKESK. The CDR3 is 18 residues long. The CDR3: CASSQGAQGIYGLYGYTF. The CDR3 coding sequence is TGTGCCAGCAGCCAAGGGGCGCAGGGGATTTATGGCCTATATGGCTACACCTTC.

The chain carries TRBV6-4 and TRBJ2-2; 10 nucleotides line up with TRBD1. V lost 4 bases, J lost 7 bases, and 6 bases stayed unmatched. Germline values: CDR1 MRHNA, CDR2 SNTAGT. The length of the CDR3 is 15 residues. In DNA form, the CDR3 reads TGTGCCAGCAGTGCGACAGGGGGCCATGTCGGGGAGCTGTTTTTT. Translating it yields CASSATGGHVGELFF.

This chain joins TRBV7-9 and TRBJ2-1; 9 bases are a match to TRBD1. CDR3 length: 12 residues. With V trimmed by 9 bases and J by 5 bases, 2 bases remained unmatched. Looked up from germline, CDR1 is SEHNR and CDR2 is FQNEAQ (reference sequence). The CDR3 sequence is CARGTGNNEQFF. The CDR3 bases are TGTGCCAGGGGGACAGGGAACAATGAGCAGTTCTTC. The entire variable domain, with the rest obtained from reference TRBV7-9 and TRBJ2-1, is as follows: DTGVSQNPRHKITKRGQNVTFRCDPISEHNRLYWYRQTLGQGPEFLTYFQNEAQLEKSRLLSDRFSAERPKGSFSTLEIQRTEQGDSAMYLCARGTGNNEQFFGPGTRLTVL.

The chain combines TRBV9 with TRBJ2-1; 10 nucleotides align to TRBD2. Germline trimming cut 3 bases from V and 6 bases from J; bases unmatched to any gene: 0. The germline V gene has CDR1 SGDLS and CDR2 YYNGEE. This CDR3 spans 13 amino acids. This CDR3 is CASSGTSGNEQFF. In DNA, the CDR3 is TGTGCCAGCAGCGGGACTAGCGGCAATGAGCAGTTCTTC.

The chain couples TRBV18 to TRBJ2-1; perhaps D is TRBD1 or TRBD2 (6 bases each). The CDR3 has 15 amino acids. The V end lost 2 bases, the J end lost 10 bases, and 18 bases lay between the germline ends. Germline CDR1 KGHSH, CDR2 LQKENI. The CDR3 loop is CASSPMGGQTGEQFF. CDR3 DNA: TGTGCCAGCTCACCAATGGGGGGACAAACGGGGGAGCAGTTCTTC.